This TCR beta chain was recorded in a study of shared clonotypes between healthy human individuals. Clones were sequenced by immunoSEQ multiplex PCR, and TCRdb holds only the in-frame ones, with some missing. The data hold 2 million to 2.5 million clones, with 90% to 97% observed a single time. Donors, without exception, were Caucasian adults residing in Nashville, Tennessee. The length of the CDR3 is 15 residues. The germline V gene encodes CDR1 MNHNS and CDR2 SASEGT. Trimming stripped 4 bases from V and 2 bases from J, with 14 bases between. What was sequenced was naive CD4+ T cells sorted from blood. Subset specified: CD45RA+ positively selected. The sequence was obtained from a man aged 18 to 35 in good health. The chain employs TRBV6-1 and TRBJ1-2; no reliable D call. The CDR3 is CASSAPKEPNYGYTF. The CDR3 bases are TGTGCCAGCAGTGCCCCCAAGGAACCCAACTATGGCTACACCTTC.